This TCR beta chain stems from a study of blood T cell repertoires in COVID-19. Measured with immunoSEQ multiplex PCR; TCRdb has only the in-frame clones, and not every one. Of roughly 300,000 clones listed, 86% were seen once; the top ten hold about 4%. Trimming pared 3 bases from V and 0 bases from J, leaving 5 bases between. CDR1 is KGHDR, CDR2 SFDVKD, per germline. The CDR3 is 15 amino acids. Sequenced material: PBMCs or T cells enriched from blood (not recorded which). The clonotype originates from a man aged 25 to 45 who had recovered from COVID-19. The chain recombines TRBV24-1 with TRBJ2-6; no clear D. The CDR3 bases are TGTGCCACCAGTGATCGGGTCTCTGGGGCCAACGTCCTGACTTTC. It is translated as CATSDRVSGANVLTF.